These 9 T cell receptor beta chains share one sample of origin, sequenced in a study of CD8 T cells in ankylosing spondylitis. A single record per CDR3 protein comes from TCRdb applying MiXCR to the 5' RACE reads. The table lists some 240,000 distinct CDR3 sequences, around 25% of them singletons, with around 0.64% in the top ten. Sequencing was performed on blood, either unsorted or a sorted T cell fraction (not recorded which). All receptors come from a male donor with ankylosing spondylitis or in good health (not recorded which).

Details on this clonotype: A junction end diverges from the germline sequence, so it may reflect a read error. V usage is TRBV20-1 and J usage is TRBJ2-7; weak D call: TRBD1 (5 bases). Germline CDR1 is DFQATT and CDR2 is SNEGSKA (reference sequence). The CDR3 covers 16 residues. The CDR3 DNA sequence: TGCTGTGCTAGAATGGCAGGGATAAGGAGCTCCTACGAGCAGTACTTC. The encoded protein is CCARMAGIRSSYEQYF.

This clonotype has a count of ten or more. This chain uses TRBV24-1 with TRBJ2-3, with a weak D call TRBD2 (6 bases). The germline gives CDR1 KGHDR, CDR2 SFDVKD. The CDR3 runs 15 residues. V lost 4 bases to trimming and J lost 0 bases, with 10 bases between them. The CDR3 nucleotides read TGTGCCACCAGTGACACCGGGACTAGCACAGATACGCAGTATTTT. Encoded protein: CATSDTGTSTDTQYF.

The chain combines TRBV28 with TRBJ2-3; 7 bases align to TRBD1. The V segment lost 11 bases and the J segment 2 bases; nucleotides outside the gene matches: 10. CDR1 is MDHEN, CDR2 SYDVKM, per germline. There are 14 residues in the CDR3. The CDR3 sequence is CAGTGQKTTDTQYF. The CDR3 nucleotides are TGTGCCGGGACGGGACAGAAGACCACAGATACGCAGTATTTT.

The CDR3, as DNA: TGTGCCAGCATCCCCCTAGGGGCAGCCTACAATGAGCAGTTCTTC. Translation: CASIPLGAAYNEQFF. The chain employs TRBV5-6 and TRBJ2-1; a possible D gene is TRBD1 (5 bases). The V end lost 6 bases, the J end lost 2 bases, and 15 bases lay between the germline ends. The CDR3 runs 15 residues. The germline V gene has CDR1 SGHDT and CDR2 YYEEEE.

This clonotype appeared a few times. V and J are TRBV20-1 and TRBJ2-1, with 11 bases fitting TRBD2. Germline loops: CDR1 DFQATT, CDR2 SNEGSKA (reference sequence). V dropped 2 bases and J dropped 15; count of bases not matched to a gene: 12. The CDR3 covers 14 residues. This CDR3 reads CSARRKLAGGLGFF. Written as DNA, the CDR3 is TGCAGTGCTAGACGTAAGCTAGCGGGGGGTCTCGGGTTCTTC.

The chain combines TRBV20-1 with TRBJ2-4; either TRBD1 or TRBD2 may fit D (7 bases each). Germline assignment: CDR1 DFQATT and CDR2 SNEGSKA (reference sequence). V was trimmed by 0 bases and J by 13 bases, leaving 19 bases between them. The CDR3 is made up of 14 amino acids. For the CDR3, the DNA is TGCAGTGCTAGAGATGCAGGGGGGGACAAATCACAGTACTTC. Its translation is CSARDAGGDKSQYF.

This clonotype was seen at least ten times. The V and J genes are TRBV12-3 or TRBV12-4 and TRBJ1-2; D call uncertain. The CDR3 has 12 residues. V was trimmed by 5 bases and J by 7 bases, leaving 11 bases between them. The CDR3 DNA sequence: TGTGCCAGCAGTCCAGACCATGGTGGCTACACCTTC. Amino acid sequence: CASSPDHGGYTF.

The chain carries TRBV20-1 and TRBJ1-2; TRBD1 might be the D (6 bases). Germline loops: CDR1 DFQATT, CDR2 SNEGSKA (reference sequence). The CDR3 is made up of 12 amino acids. Trimming shortened V by 6 bases and J by 4 bases, and 12 bases separated the two germline ends. CDR3 sequence (DNA): TGCAGTGCCCCGCAGGGGACCTATGGCTACACCTTC. Its translation: CSAPQGTYGYTF.

The chain joins TRBV12-3 or TRBV12-4 to TRBJ1-6, with D possibly matching TRBD1 (5 bases). V was shortened by 3 bases and J by 5 bases, with 14 bases between the two germline ends. The CDR3 loop spans 16 amino acids. This CDR3 reads CASSFLRQTHNSPLHF. The CDR3 DNA reads as TGTGCCAGCAGTTTCCTAAGACAGACCCATAATTCACCCCTCCACTTT.